Detailed here is one TCR beta chain. Trimming removed 1 base from V and 5 bases from J, with 8 bases in between. From germline, CDR1 is MNHEY and CDR2 SMNVEV (reference sequence). CDR3 length equals 13 residues. Profiled with immunoSEQ multiplex PCR; TCRdb holds only in-frame clones, not every one. The profile shows 65,000 to 90,000 clones, approximately 89% of them singletons. This sample was taken from a study of control samples from healthy donors and cancer patients. The genes are TRBV27 and TRBJ1-1; D is perhaps TRBD1 (6 bases). This receptor was identified in a man between 50 and 59 years old in good health. The specimen was blood. The CDR3 region is CASSLYRATEAFF. The CDR3 DNA is TGTGCCAGCAGTTTATACAGGGCTACTGAAGCTTTCTTT.